This note documents a single T cell receptor (beta chain) sequence. The antigen is unknown. Other nucleotide sequences from this sample produce the same CDR3. This sample was taken from a study of shared clonotypes between healthy human individuals. Study outcomes and limitations: Non-shared clonotypes had lower generation probabilities than clonotypes shared by all four sorted-subset donors.

Subsets obtained from CD4+ cells comprised CD45RA+ naive and CD45RA-negative memory cells. The CDR3 is made up of 14 amino acids. CDR1 is SGHRS, CDR2 YFSETQ, per germline. Trimming left V 2 bases short and J 1 base short, with 9 bases between. Clones were read by immunoSEQ multiplex PCR, and TCRdb kept only the in-frame ones, dropping some. The sample includes some 2 million clones, about 95% of them seen just once. The sequencing input was naive CD4+ T cells sorted from blood. Subset indicated: CD45RA+ positively selected. The chain has TRBV5-1 and TRBJ1-1, with D possibly TRBD1 on 5 matching bases. The origin of this receptor is a man aged 18 to 30 in good health. This CDR3 reads CASSLRGENTEAFF. CDR3 nucleotides: TGCGCCAGCAGCTTACGGGGGGAGAACACTGAAGCTTTCTTT.